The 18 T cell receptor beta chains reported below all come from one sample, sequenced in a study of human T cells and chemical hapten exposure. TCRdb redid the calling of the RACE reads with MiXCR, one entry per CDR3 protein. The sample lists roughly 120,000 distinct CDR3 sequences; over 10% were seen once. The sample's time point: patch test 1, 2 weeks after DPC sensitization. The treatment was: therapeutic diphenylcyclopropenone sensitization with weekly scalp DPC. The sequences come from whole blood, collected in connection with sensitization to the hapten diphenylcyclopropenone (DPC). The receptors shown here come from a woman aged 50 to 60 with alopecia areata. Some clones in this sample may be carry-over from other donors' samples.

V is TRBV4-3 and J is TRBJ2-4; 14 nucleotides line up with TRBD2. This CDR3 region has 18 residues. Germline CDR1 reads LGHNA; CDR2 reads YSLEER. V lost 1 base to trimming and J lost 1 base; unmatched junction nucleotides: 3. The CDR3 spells CASSQGTSGGRAKNIQYF. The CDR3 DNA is TGCGCCAGCAGCCAAGGGACTAGCGGGGGGAGGGCCAAAAACATTCAGTACTTC.

The CDR3 coding sequence is TGTGCCACCAGCAGCGGGAAGAGCACAGATACGCAGTATTTT. This sequence encodes CATSSGKSTDTQYF. This chain links TRBV24-1 with TRBJ2-3; 7 bases fit TRBD2. Germline V gene sequence: CDR1 KGHDR, CDR2 SFDVKD. The trim removed 7 bases at V and 0 bases at J, leaving 3 bases unmatched. The CDR3 runs to 14 residues.

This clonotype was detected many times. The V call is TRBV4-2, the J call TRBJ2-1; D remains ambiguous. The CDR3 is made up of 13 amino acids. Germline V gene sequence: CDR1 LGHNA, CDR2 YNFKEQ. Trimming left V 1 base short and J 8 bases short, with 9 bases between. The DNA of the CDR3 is TGTGCCAGCAGCCAAGTAGCACGGGATGAGCAGTTCTTC. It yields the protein CASSQVARDEQFF.

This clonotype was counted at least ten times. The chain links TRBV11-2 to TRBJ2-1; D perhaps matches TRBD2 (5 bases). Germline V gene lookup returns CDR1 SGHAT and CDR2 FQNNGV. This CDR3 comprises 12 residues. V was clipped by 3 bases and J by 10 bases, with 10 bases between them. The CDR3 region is CASSFTLAEQFF. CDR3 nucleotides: TGTGCCAGCAGCTTTACTTTAGCGGAGCAGTTCTTC.

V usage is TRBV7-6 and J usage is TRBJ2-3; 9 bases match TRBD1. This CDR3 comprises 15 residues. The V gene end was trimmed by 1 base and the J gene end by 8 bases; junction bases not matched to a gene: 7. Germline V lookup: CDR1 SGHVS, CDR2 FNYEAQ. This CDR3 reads CASSLGQGGPVTQYF. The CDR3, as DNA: TGTGCCAGCAGCTTAGGACAGGGGGGCCCTGTTACGCAGTATTTT. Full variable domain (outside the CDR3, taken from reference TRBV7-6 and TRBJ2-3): GAGVSQSPRYKVTKRGQDVALRCDPISGHVSLYWYRQALGQGPEFLTYFNYEAQQDKSGLPNDRFSAERPEGSISTLTIQRTEQRDSAMYRCASSLGQGGPVTQYFGPGTRLTVL.

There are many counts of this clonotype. The CDR3 loop is CSARRGALLSEQFF. As DNA, the CDR3 is TGCAGTGCTAGGAGGGGAGCGTTGTTGAGTGAGCAGTTCTTC. The chain carries TRBV20-1 and TRBJ2-1; D may be TRBD1 or TRBD2 (5 bases each). CDR3 size: 14 residues. Trimming stripped 3 bases from V and 9 bases from J, with 18 bases between. CDR1 DFQATT and CDR2 SNEGSKA come from the germline V gene (reference sequence).

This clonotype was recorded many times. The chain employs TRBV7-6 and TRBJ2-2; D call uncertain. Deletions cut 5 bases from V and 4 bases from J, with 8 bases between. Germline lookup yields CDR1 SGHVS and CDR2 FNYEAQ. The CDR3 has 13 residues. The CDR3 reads CASSTSSTGELFF. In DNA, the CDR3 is TGTGCCAGCAGCACCAGTAGCACCGGGGAGCTGTTTTTT.

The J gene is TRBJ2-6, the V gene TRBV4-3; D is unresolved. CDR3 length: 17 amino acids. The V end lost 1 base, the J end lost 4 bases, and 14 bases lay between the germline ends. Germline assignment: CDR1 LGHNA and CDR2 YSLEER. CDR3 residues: CASSQGAEVNGANVLTF. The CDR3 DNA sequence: TGCGCCAGCAGCCAAGGGGCAGAGGTCAACGGGGCCAACGTCCTGACTTTC.

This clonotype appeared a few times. CDR3 region: CASSPGENTQYF. CDR3 sequence (DNA): TGTGCCAGCTCACCCGGGGAAAATACGCAGTATTTT. V gene TRBV18 combines with J gene TRBJ2-3; D may be TRBD2 (5 bases). The CDR3 spans 12 residues. The germline V and J ends were trimmed by 3 bases and 7 bases, with 8 bases remaining between them. Germline lookup yields CDR1 KGHSH and CDR2 LQKENI. Full variable domain (outside the CDR3, taken from reference TRBV18 and TRBJ2-3): NAGVMQNPRHLVRRRGQEARLRCSPMKGHSHVYWYRQLPEEGLKFMVYLQKENIIDESGMPKERFSAEFPKEGPSILRIQQVVRGDSAAYFCASSPGENTQYFGPGTRLTVL.

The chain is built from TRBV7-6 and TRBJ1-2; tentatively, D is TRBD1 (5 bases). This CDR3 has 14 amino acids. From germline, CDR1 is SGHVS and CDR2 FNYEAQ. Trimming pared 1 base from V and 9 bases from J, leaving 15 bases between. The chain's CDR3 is CASSLEDSRRSYTF. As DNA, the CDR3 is TGTGCCAGCAGCTTAGAAGACAGTCGGCGTAGCTACACCTTC.

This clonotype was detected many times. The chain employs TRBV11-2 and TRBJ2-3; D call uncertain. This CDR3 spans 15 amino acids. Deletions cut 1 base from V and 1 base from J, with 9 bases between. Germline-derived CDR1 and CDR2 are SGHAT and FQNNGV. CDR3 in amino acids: CASSLGPSGTDTQYF. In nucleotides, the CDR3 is TGTGCCAGCAGCTTAGGCCCGAGCGGCACAGATACGCAGTATTTT.

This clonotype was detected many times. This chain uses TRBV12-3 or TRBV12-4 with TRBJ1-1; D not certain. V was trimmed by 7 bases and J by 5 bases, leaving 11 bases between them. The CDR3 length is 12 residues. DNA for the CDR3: TGTGCCAGCACCAGTCGGAATACTGAAGCTTTCTTT. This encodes CASTSRNTEAFF.

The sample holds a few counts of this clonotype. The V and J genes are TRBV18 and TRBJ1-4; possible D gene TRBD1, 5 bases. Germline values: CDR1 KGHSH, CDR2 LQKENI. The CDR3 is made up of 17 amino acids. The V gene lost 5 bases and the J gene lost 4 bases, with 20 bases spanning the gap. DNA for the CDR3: TGTGCCAGCTCATTTCGAACAGGAGGGGCTGATAATGAAAAACTGTTTTTT. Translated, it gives CASSFRTGGADNEKLFF.

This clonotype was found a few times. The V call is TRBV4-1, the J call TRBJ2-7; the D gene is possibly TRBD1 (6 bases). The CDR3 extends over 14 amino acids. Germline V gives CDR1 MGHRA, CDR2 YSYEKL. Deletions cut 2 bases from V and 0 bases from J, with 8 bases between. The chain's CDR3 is CASSQRDTSYEQYF. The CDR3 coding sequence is TGCGCCAGCAGCCAACGGGACACCTCCTACGAGCAGTACTTC.

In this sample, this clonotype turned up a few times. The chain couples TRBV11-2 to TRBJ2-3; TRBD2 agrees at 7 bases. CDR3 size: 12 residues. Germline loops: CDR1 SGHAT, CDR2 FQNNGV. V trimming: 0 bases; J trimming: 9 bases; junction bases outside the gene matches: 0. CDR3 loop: CASSLEAGTQYF. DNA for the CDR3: TGTGCCAGCAGCTTAGAAGCGGGGACGCAGTATTTT.

The CDR3 loop is CATTKRDSLAKNIQYF. Here the CDR3 DNA reads TGTGCCACAACAAAAAGGGACAGTCTAGCCAAAAACATTCAGTACTTC. The chain has TRBV28 and TRBJ2-4; 7 nucleotides align to TRBD1. From germline, CDR1 is MDHEN and CDR2 SYDVKM. Germline trimming cut 10 bases from V and 0 bases from J; bases unmatched to any gene: 12. The CDR3 is 16 residues long.

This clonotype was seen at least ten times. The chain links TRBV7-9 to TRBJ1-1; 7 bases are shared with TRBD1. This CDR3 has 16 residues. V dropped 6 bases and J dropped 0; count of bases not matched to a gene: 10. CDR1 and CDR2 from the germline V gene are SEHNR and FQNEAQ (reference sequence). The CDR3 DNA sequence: TGTGCCAGCAGTTTAACAGGGGCCCCAATGAACACTGAAGCTTTCTTT. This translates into CASSLTGAPMNTEAFF.

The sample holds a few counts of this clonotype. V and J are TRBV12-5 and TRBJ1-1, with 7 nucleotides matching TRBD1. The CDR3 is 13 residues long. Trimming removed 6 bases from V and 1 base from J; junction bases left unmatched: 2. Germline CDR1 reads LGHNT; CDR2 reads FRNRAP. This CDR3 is CASGPGGNTEAFF. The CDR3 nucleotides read TGTGCTAGTGGGCCAGGGGGGAACACTGAAGCTTTCTTT.